The table lists the clone carrying this T cell receptor beta chain with a few counts. The antigen is not known. The sample comes from a study of CD8 T cells in ankylosing spondylitis. Study-wide results and limits: Seven or eight highly homologous variants formed a TCR beta motif that appeared characteristic of ankylosing spondylitis blood. Reactive arthritis synovial fluid and blood were previously reported to contain some motif variants. Disease-linked clones, CD8+, were relatively rare in peripheral blood.

Quantitative 5'-RACE was performed with molecular barcodes, and it yielded the TCR beta libraries. TCRdb reanalysed the 5' RACE reads using MiXCR and keeps one entry per CDR3 protein. The sample carries 250,000 to 300,000 distinct CDR3 sequences, approximately 20% recorded once. Germline CDR1 reads SGHVS; CDR2 reads FQNEAQ. V dropped 1 base and J dropped 6 bases, with 12 bases sitting between them. This CDR3 is built from 15 residues. The chain joins TRBV7-8 to TRBJ2-2; D is undetermined. The sequenced sample consisted of blood, either unsorted or a sorted T cell fraction (not recorded which). This receptor was identified in a male donor with ankylosing spondylitis or in good health (not recorded which). In nucleotides, the CDR3 is TGTGCCAGCAGCTTAGTGGCGTCAGTCCCCGGGGAGCTGTTTTTT. This sequence encodes CASSLVASVPGELFF.